The 32 T cell receptor beta chains below all came from one sample that was sequenced in a study of T cells in localized non-small cell lung cancer. Libraries were prepared by immunoSEQ multiplex PCR; TCRdb keeps only in-frame clonotypes and omits some of them. Here the sample spans 1,300 to 1,500 clones, roughly a fifth being singletons. Sequencing was performed on normal lung tissue next to the tumor, taken before any cancer treatment. The origin of the receptors is a man aged 40 to 70 with stage II lung adenocarcinoma.

J is TRBJ2-1 and V is TRBV11-3, with TRBD2 matching over 7 bases. Germline CDR1 is SGHNT and CDR2 is YENEEA. The J segment lost 11 bases and the V segment lost 4 bases, leaving 14 bases of the junction unmatched. The CDR3 totals 15 residues. CDR3 protein: CASSSSGILGSQQFF. In DNA form, the CDR3 reads TGTGCCAGCAGCTCTAGCGGTATTTTGGGGTCTCAGCAGTTCTTC.

This clone was counted a few times. The chain couples TRBV11-3 to TRBJ1-5, with a weak D call TRBD1 (5 bases). Germline loops: CDR1 SGHNT, CDR2 YENEEA. Trimming pared 3 bases from V and 8 bases from J, leaving 17 bases between. The CDR3 sequence is 15 residues long. CDR3 in amino acids: CASSFGGGVREPQHF. The CDR3 DNA reads TGTGCCAGCAGCTTTGGGGGAGGGGTAAGGGAGCCCCAGCATTTT.

CDR3 coding DNA: TGTGCCTGGAGTGGTAGCGGGACCCTATCCACAGATACGCAGTATTTT. Translating gives CAWSGSGTLSTDTQYF. The gene calls are TRBV30 and TRBJ2-3; 8 positions match TRBD2. The CDR3 is 16 residues long. With V trimmed by 1 base and J by 2 bases, 8 bases remained unmatched. The germline V gene has CDR1 GTSNPN and CDR2 SVGIG (reference sequence).

This clone was observed a handful of times. The CDR3 DNA sequence: TGTGCCTGGACCTTACCCCAGGGGAACACTGAAGCTTTCTTT. Translating gives CAWTLPQGNTEAFF. The V gene is TRBV30, the J gene TRBJ1-1, with D perhaps matching TRBD1 (5 bases). CDR1 and CDR2 (germline): GTSNPN, SVGIG (reference sequence). V was clipped by 4 bases and J by 1 base, with 13 bases between them. This CDR3 contains 14 residues.

By share, this clone ranks as large. V usage is TRBV6-8 and J usage is TRBJ1-2; D might be TRBD1 (5 bases). The CDR3 is 12 amino acids. Trimming took off 6 bases at V and 8 bases at J, with 13 bases between the two ends. Germline CDR1 is MNHGY and CDR2 is SAAAGT. CDR3 in amino acids: CASRQAGGGYTF. In DNA, the CDR3 is TGTGCCAGCAGACAGGCTGGTGGGGGCTACACCTTC.

This rearrangement joins TRBV6-8 to TRBJ2-3, with 7 bases aligning to TRBD2. CDR1 MNHGY and CDR2 SAAAGT come from the germline V gene. The CDR3 is 15 residues long. J lost 4 bases, V lost 6 bases, and 10 bases had no gene match. This CDR3 is CASRRGGGLADTQYF. The CDR3 region has the DNA TGTGCCAGCAGGAGGGGCGGGGGTCTGGCAGATACGCAGTATTTT.

The chain carries TRBV29-1 and TRBJ2-1; 12 positions match TRBD2. The germline gives CDR1 SQVTM, CDR2 ANQGSEA. The J segment lost 6 bases and the V segment lost 7 bases, leaving 7 bases of the junction unmatched. This CDR3 has 14 amino acids. CDR3 bases: TGCAGCGCCATACCACTAGCGGGAGGCAATGAGCAGTTCTTC. Its protein product is CSAIPLAGGNEQFF.

The genes are TRBV28 and TRBJ2-7; perhaps TRBD1 as D (5 bases). From germline, CDR1 is MDHEN and CDR2 SYDVKM. The CDR3 runs 12 residues. The V end was cut by 2 bases, the J end by 6 bases, with 8 bases between. The CDR3 region has the DNA TGTGCCAGCAGTTTAATACAGGCCGAGCAGTACTTC. It translates to CASSLIQAEQYF. Using reference TRBV28 and TRBJ2-7 for the parts outside the CDR3, the full variable domain is DVKVTQSSRYLVKRTGEKVFLECVQDMDHENMFWYRQDPGLGLRLIYFSYDVKMKEKGDIPEGYSVSREKKERFSLILESASTNQTSMYLCASSLIQAEQYFGPGTRLTVT.

The rearrangement links TRBV4-1 to TRBJ1-2; D gene unclear. V lost 4 bases, J lost 6 bases, and 9 bases lay in between. In germline, CDR1 is MGHRA, CDR2 YSYEKL. CDR3 length equals 12 residues. In nucleotides, the CDR3 is TGCGCCAGCAGCCTGAGTGGGGATGGCTACACCTTC. Residues: CASSLSGDGYTF.

V is TRBV19 and J is TRBJ1-2, with D possibly matching TRBD1 (6 bases). V lost 2 bases, J lost 3 bases, and 10 bases lay in between. The CDR3 is 14 residues long. Germline V gives CDR1 LNHDA, CDR2 SQIVND (reference sequence). The CDR3 sequence is CASSITGIDYGYTF. DNA of the CDR3: TGTGCCAGTAGTATAACAGGGATAGACTATGGCTACACCTTC.

By its share, this clone is medium-sized (0.01 to 0.1%). The chain couples TRBV11-3 to TRBJ1-2; TRBD1 is a possible D gene (5 bases). Germline V CDR1 and CDR2: SGHNT, YENEEA. The CDR3 runs 14 residues. Trimming took 0 bases from V and 3 from J, leaving 8 bases between them. For the CDR3, the DNA is TGTGCCAGCAGCTTAGAAGTCAGGGACTATGGCTACACCTTC. Its translation: CASSLEVRDYGYTF.

This clone was found a few times. V and J are TRBV9 and TRBJ1-3; 11 bases are shared with TRBD1. CDR3 length: 18 residues. Germline-derived CDR1 and CDR2 are SGDLS and YYNGEE. The ends lost 4 bases at V and 0 bases at J; junction bases unmatched: 9. The CDR3 DNA reads as TGTGCCAGCAGCTTCTCCGGGACAGGGGGACGCTCTGGAAACACCATATATTTT. As protein: CASSFSGTGGRSGNTIYF.

The gene calls are TRBV18 and TRBJ2-3; possible D gene TRBD2, 5 bases. V lost 4 bases, J lost 6 bases, and 11 bases lay in between. This CDR3 spans 13 amino acids. The germline gives CDR1 KGHSH, CDR2 LQKENI. CDR3 loop: CASSLLERDTQYF. The CDR3 DNA is TGTGCCAGCTCACTTCTCGAGCGGGATACGCAGTATTTT. Combining the CDR3 with reference TRBV18 and TRBJ2-3 gives the whole variable domain NAGVMQNPRHLVRRRGQEARLRCSPMKGHSHVYWYRQLPEEGLKFMVYLQKENIIDESGMPKERFSAEFPKEGPSILRIQQVVRGDSAAYFCASSLLERDTQYFGPGTRLTVL.

This clone was counted between two and nine times. The V call is TRBV11-3, the J call TRBJ2-1, with 15 bases that match TRBD2. Germline trimming cut 5 bases from V and 7 bases from J; bases unmatched to any gene: 9. From germline, CDR1 is SGHNT and CDR2 YENEEA. There are 17 residues in the CDR3. CDR3 loop: CASSPERTSGGANEQFF. The CDR3 nucleotides are TGTGCCAGCAGCCCCGAGAGGACTAGCGGGGGGGCGAATGAGCAGTTCTTC.

The sample holds a few counts of this clone. The chain employs TRBV6-9 and TRBJ2-1; D is perhaps TRBD1 (6 bases). The CDR3 runs to 11 residues. The germline CDR1 and CDR2 sequences are MNHGY and SVAAGI. Trimming left V 4 bases short and J 9 bases short, with 7 bases between. Here the CDR3 DNA reads TGTGCCAGCAGTTTCAGGGGTGAGCAGTTCTTC. Its translation: CASSFRGEQFF.

The chain joins TRBV19 to TRBJ1-1, with a tentative D call TRBD1 (5 bases). Germline lookup yields CDR1 LNHDA and CDR2 SQIVND (reference sequence). The germline V and J ends were trimmed by 3 bases and 4 bases, with 12 bases remaining between them. The CDR3 length is 14 residues. Here the CDR3 DNA reads TGTGCCAGTAGTATTCAGGGTTGGGGCACTGAAGCTTTCTTT. This gives the protein CASSIQGWGTEAFF.

This clone was observed a few times. The V gene is TRBV6-8, the J gene TRBJ1-1; possibly TRBD1 for D (6 bases). Germline loops: CDR1 MNHGY, CDR2 SAAAGT. The V and J ends lost 2 bases and 1 base respectively, with 11 bases between them. This CDR3 has 15 amino acids. In nucleotides, the CDR3 is TGTGCCAGCAGTTACCCGACAGGTGGGAACACTGAAGCTTTCTTT. It is translated as CASSYPTGGNTEAFF.

This clone occurred a few times. The chain has TRBV6-8 and TRBJ2-2, with 11 nucleotides matching TRBD2. Germline assignment: CDR1 MNHGY and CDR2 SAAAGT. V shed 5 bases, J shed 10 bases, and the junction held 12 bases outside the gene matches. CDR3 size: 16 residues. The CDR3 reads CASSALRASGGSELFF. CDR3 in DNA: TGTGCCAGCAGTGCCCTCCGGGCTAGCGGGGGGTCGGAGCTGTTTTTT.

DNA of the CDR3: TGTGCCAGCAGTTACTCCTGGCAGCCAACAGGAGGAAACACCATATATTTT. Amino acid sequence: CASSYSWQPTGGNTIYF. The rearrangement joins TRBV6-8 to TRBJ1-3; maybe TRBD1 (5 bases). This CDR3 is 17 amino acids long. V dropped 0 bases and J dropped 4 bases, with 16 bases sitting between them. The V gene's germline CDR1 is MNHGY and CDR2 SAAAGT.

The table lists this clone with a few counts. The V call is TRBV11-3, the J call TRBJ1-6; 7 nucleotides agree with TRBD1. CDR3 size: 14 residues. J gave up 7 bases and V 0 bases, and 0 bases lay outside the gene matches. Germline loops: CDR1 SGHNT, CDR2 YENEEA. CDR3 DNA: TGTGCCAGCAGCTTAGAACAGGGGAATTCACCCCTCCACTTT. This gives the protein CASSLEQGNSPLHF.

This clone was seen a handful of times. The chain couples TRBV18 to TRBJ2-6; D not resolved. Per the germline V gene, CDR1 is KGHSH and CDR2 is LQKENI. The CDR3 is 14 amino acids. The germline V and J ends were trimmed by 2 bases and 4 bases, with 6 bases remaining between them. CDR3: CASSPGSGANVLTF. As DNA, the CDR3 is TGTGCCAGCTCACCAGGGTCCGGGGCCAACGTCCTGACTTTC.

The chain links TRBV30 to TRBJ2-4, with 9 bases matching TRBD1. From germline, CDR1 is GTSNPN and CDR2 SVGIG (reference sequence). The CDR3 extends over 14 amino acids. Losses at the gene ends were 5 bases for V and 3 bases for J; bases not matched to a gene: 5. The CDR3: CAWGQGTGKNIQYF. The CDR3 DNA is TGTGCCTGGGGACAGGGGACGGGCAAAAACATTCAGTACTTC.

This clone is medium-sized by share. The V gene is TRBV10-3, the J gene TRBJ2-5; weak D call: TRBD1 (6 bases). Germline lookup yields CDR1 ENHRY and CDR2 SYGVKD. V shed 2 bases and J shed 2 bases, with 9 bases lying between them. The CDR3 has 14 residues. Written as DNA, the CDR3 is TGTGCCATCAGTGAGGGACAGAATCAAGAGACCCAGTACTTC. Residues: CAISEGQNQETQYF.

This clone was recorded a few times. The chain uses TRBV19 and TRBJ1-5; TRBD1 aligns across 8 bases. The CDR3 runs 15 residues. V dropped 10 bases and J dropped 2; count of bases not matched to a gene: 10. Germline CDR1 and CDR2: LNHDA and SQIVND (reference sequence). This CDR3 reads CATHYSGQGNQPQHF. In DNA, the CDR3 is TGTGCCACCCACTACTCGGGACAGGGCAATCAGCCCCAGCATTTT.

As DNA, the CDR3 is TGTGCCTGGAGTGTACGAACAGGGAGAGTGGACGAGCAGTACTTC. The encoded protein is CAWSVRTGRVDEQYF. The chain employs TRBV30 and TRBJ2-7, with D possibly matching TRBD1 (6 bases). Germline CDR1 and CDR2: GTSNPN and SVGIG (reference sequence). The CDR3 length is 15 residues. The V end lost 0 bases, the J end lost 5 bases, and 17 bases lay between the germline ends.

The CDR3 spells CASSLAGTTSYEQYF. DNA for the CDR3: TGCGCCAGCAGCTTGGCCGGGACTACCTCCTACGAGCAGTACTTC. The V and J genes are TRBV5-1 and TRBJ2-7; 7 nucleotides line up with TRBD2. J was trimmed by 0 bases and V by 0 bases; bases with no gene match: 3. The CDR3 is 15 amino acids. Looked up from germline, CDR1 is SGHRS and CDR2 is YFSETQ.

V and J are TRBV10-3 and TRBJ2-7, with a tentative D call TRBD1 (6 bases). This CDR3 spans 16 amino acids. From germline, CDR1 is ENHRY and CDR2 SYGVKD. Trimming removed 1 base at V and 1 base at J, with 14 bases between. The DNA for the CDR3 is TGTGCCATCAGTGAGTACGACAGGATGGGATCCTACGAGCAGTACTTC. Its protein is CAISEYDRMGSYEQYF.

This clone was seen a few times. The CDR3 loop is CASRFTTQGSGNTIYF. CDR3 in DNA: TGTGCCAGCAGATTCACGACGCAGGGATCTGGAAACACCATATATTTT. This sequence joins TRBV11-3 and TRBJ1-3, with a weak D call TRBD1 (5 bases). From germline, CDR1 is SGHNT and CDR2 YENEEA. With 6 bases removed from V and 1 base from J, the gap between germline ends came to 16 bases. There are 16 residues in the CDR3.

V is TRBV11-3 and J is TRBJ2-3, with D perhaps matching TRBD2 (5 bases). This CDR3 comprises 15 residues. The germline gives CDR1 SGHNT, CDR2 YENEEA. Trimming cost V 5 bases and J 0 bases, with 12 bases left between them. The CDR3 is CASSSTRTSTDTQYF. The CDR3 DNA sequence: TGTGCCAGCAGCAGTACCCGGACTAGCACAGATACGCAGTATTTT. Complete variable domain (other parts from reference TRBV11-3 and TRBJ2-3): EAGVVQSPRYKIIEKKQPVAFWCNPISGHNTLYWYLQNLGQGPELLIRYENEEAVDDSQLPKDRFSAERLKGVDSTLKIQPAELGDSAVYLCASSSTRTSTDTQYFGPGTRLTVL.

This clone was seen a handful of times. The V gene is TRBV28, the J gene TRBJ2-7; tentatively, D is TRBD1 (7 bases). The CDR3 has 14 amino acids. Trimming removed 8 bases from V and 2 bases from J, with 16 bases in between. Germline V lookup: CDR1 MDHEN, CDR2 SYDVKM. CDR3 nucleotide sequence: TGTGCCAGCCAGGGGGGACACTTGACCTACGAGCAGTACTTC. The encoded protein is CASQGGHLTYEQYF.

The chain links TRBV30 to TRBJ1-5; D gene uncertain. Trimming removed 0 bases from V and 1 base from J, with 7 bases in between. CDR1 and CDR2 (germline): GTSNPN, SVGIG (reference sequence). The CDR3 has 14 amino acids. The CDR3 nucleotides read TGTGCCTGGAGTGTAAGTGGAAGCAATCAGCCCCAGCATTTT. Its protein product is CAWSVSGSNQPQHF.

This clone was detected a few times. Here the CDR3 DNA reads TGTGCCAGCAGCTCGAGGCAGGGGTCGAACACTGAAGCTTTCTTT. Translating gives CASSSRQGSNTEAFF. The V call is TRBV11-3, the J call TRBJ1-1; D may be TRBD1 (6 bases). V shed 4 bases and J shed 1 base, with 13 bases lying between them. Per germline, CDR1 SGHNT and CDR2 YENEEA. This CDR3 is built from 15 residues.